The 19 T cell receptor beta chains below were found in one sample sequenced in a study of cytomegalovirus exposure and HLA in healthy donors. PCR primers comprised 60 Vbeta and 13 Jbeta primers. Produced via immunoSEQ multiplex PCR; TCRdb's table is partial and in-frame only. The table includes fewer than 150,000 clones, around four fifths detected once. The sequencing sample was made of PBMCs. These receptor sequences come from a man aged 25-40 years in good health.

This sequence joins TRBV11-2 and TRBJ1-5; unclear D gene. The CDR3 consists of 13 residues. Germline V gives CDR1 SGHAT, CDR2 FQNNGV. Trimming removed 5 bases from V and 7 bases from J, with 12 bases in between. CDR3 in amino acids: CASSRTTAQPQHF. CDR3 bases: TGTGCCAGCAGCCGCACTACCGCGCAGCCCCAGCATTTT.

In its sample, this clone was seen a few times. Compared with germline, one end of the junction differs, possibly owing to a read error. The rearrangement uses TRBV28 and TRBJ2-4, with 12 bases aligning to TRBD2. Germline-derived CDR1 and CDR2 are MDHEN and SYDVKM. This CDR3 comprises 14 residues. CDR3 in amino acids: CASSLRELAGGLNF. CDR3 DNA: TGTGCCAGCAGTTTGCGCGAACTAGCGGGAGGTTTGAACTTC.

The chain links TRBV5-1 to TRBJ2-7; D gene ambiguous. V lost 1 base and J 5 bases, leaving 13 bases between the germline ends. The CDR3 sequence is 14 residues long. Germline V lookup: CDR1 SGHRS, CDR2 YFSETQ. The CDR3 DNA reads TGCGCCAGCAGCTTGCTCCCGTCCTCTGACGAGCAGTACTTC. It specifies CASSLLPSSDEQYF.

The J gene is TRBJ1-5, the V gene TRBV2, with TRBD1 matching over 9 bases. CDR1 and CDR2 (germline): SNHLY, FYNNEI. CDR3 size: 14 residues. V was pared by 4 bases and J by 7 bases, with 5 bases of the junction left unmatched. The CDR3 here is CASSGQGGTQPQHF. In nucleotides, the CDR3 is TGTGCCAGCAGTGGACAGGGGGGGACGCAGCCCCAGCATTTT.

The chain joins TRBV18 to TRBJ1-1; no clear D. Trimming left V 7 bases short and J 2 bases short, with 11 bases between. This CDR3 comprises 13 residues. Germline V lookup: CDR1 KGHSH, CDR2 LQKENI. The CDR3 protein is CASYDKLNTEAFF. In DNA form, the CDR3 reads TGTGCCAGCTATGACAAACTTAACACTGAAGCTTTCTTT.

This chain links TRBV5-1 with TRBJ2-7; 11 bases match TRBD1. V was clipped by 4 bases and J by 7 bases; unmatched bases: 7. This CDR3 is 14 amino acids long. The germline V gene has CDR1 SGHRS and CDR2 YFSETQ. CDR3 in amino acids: CASSPRDRGMEQYF. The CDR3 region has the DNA TGCGCCAGCAGCCCGCGGGACAGGGGGATGGAGCAGTACTTC.

CDR3 protein: CASSYLSGSRNEQYF. Here the CDR3 DNA reads TGTGCCAGCAGTTACTTGAGCGGGAGCAGGAACGAGCAGTACTTC. V gene TRBV6-6 combines with J gene TRBJ2-7; 8 nucleotides line up with TRBD2. With V trimmed by 1 base and J by 5 bases, 7 bases remained unmatched. CDR1 is MNHNY and CDR2 is SVGAGI in the germline V gene (reference sequence). The length of the CDR3 is 15 residues.

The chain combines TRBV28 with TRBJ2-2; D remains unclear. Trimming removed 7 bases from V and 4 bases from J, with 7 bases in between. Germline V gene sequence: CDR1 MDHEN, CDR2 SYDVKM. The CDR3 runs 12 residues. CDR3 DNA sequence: TGTGCCAGCATAAGCTTCACCGGGGAGCTGTTTTTT. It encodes CASISFTGELFF.

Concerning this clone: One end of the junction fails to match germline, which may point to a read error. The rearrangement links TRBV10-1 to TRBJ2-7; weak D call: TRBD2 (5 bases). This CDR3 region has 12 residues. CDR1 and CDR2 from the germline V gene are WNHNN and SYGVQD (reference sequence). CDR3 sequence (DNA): TGCGCCAGTAGTGGCGGGTCCTACGAGCAGTACTTC. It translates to CASSGGSYEQYF.

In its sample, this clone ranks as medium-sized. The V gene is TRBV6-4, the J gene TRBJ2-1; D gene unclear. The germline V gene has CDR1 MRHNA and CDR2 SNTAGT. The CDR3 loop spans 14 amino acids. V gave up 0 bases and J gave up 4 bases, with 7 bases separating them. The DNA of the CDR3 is TGTGCCAGCAGTGACTCGGCGGAGTACAATGAGCAGTTCTTC. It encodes CASSDSAEYNEQFF.

Here the CDR3 DNA reads TGTGCCAGCCGGGGGACAGCGATACAAGAGACCCAGTACTTC. Its protein is CASRGTAIQETQYF. This chain joins TRBV2 and TRBJ2-5; D is perhaps TRBD1 (7 bases). Germline loops: CDR1 SNHLY, CDR2 FYNNEI. This CDR3 comprises 14 residues. The V and J ends lost 8 bases and 2 bases respectively, with 15 bases between them.

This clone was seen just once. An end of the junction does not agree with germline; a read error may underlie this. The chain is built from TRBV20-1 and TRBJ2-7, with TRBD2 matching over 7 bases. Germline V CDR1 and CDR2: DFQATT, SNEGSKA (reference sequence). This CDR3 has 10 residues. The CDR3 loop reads CSARDQGLTF. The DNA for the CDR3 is TGCAGTGCTAGAGATCAGGGACTAACCTTC.

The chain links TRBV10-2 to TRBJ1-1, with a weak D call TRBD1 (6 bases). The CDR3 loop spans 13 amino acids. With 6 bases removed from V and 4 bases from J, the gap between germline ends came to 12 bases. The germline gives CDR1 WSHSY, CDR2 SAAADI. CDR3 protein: CASSPGVSTEAFF. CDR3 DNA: TGCGCCAGCAGCCCAGGGGTTTCCACTGAAGCTTTCTTT.

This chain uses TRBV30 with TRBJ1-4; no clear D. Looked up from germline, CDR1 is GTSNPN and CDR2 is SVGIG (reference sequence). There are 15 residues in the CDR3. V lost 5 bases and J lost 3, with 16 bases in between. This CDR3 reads CAWGPSPRANEKLFF. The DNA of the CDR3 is TGTGCCTGGGGTCCCTCGCCAAGAGCTAATGAAAAACTGTTTTTT.

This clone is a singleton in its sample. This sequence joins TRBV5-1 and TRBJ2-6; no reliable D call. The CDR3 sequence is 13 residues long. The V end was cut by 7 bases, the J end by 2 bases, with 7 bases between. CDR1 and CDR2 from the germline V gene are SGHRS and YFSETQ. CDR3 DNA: TGCGCCAGCGGAGCCCCTGGGGCCAACGTCCTGACTTTC. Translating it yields CASGAPGANVLTF.

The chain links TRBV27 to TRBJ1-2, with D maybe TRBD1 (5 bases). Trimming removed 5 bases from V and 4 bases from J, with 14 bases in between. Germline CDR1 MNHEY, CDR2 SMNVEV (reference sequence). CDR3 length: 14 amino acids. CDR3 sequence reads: CASSEFGRGYGYTF. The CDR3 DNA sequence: TGTGCCAGCAGTGAATTTGGGAGGGGCTATGGCTACACCTTC.

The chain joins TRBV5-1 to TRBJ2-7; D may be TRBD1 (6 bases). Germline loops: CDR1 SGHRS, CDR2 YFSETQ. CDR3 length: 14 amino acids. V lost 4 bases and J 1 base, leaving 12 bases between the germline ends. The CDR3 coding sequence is TGCGCCAGCAGCCCGCCAGGGGAATCCTACGAGCAGTACTTC. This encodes CASSPPGESYEQYF.

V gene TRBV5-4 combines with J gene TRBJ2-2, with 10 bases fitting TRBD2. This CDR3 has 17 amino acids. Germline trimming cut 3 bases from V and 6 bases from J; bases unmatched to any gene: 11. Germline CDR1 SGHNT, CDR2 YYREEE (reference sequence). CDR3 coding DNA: TGTGCCAGCAGCTCCCTAAAGCTAGCGGGAGACCCCGGGGAGCTGTTTTTT. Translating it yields CASSSLKLAGDPGELFF.

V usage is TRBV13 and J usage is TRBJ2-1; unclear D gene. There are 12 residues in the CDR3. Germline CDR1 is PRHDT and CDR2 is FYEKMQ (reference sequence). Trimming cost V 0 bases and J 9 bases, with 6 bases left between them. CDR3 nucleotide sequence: TGTGCCAGCAGCTTAGGACCAGGTGAGCAGTTCTTC. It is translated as CASSLGPGEQFF.